Presented here are 27 T cell receptor beta chains from one specimen sequenced in a study of CD8+ T cells in alopecia areata. Extracted RNA was reverse transcribed, and the resulting cDNA served as sequencing template. Clones were read by immunoSEQ multiplex PCR, and TCRdb kept only the in-frame ones, dropping some. The sample consists of 100,000 to 150,000 clones, about 50% of them appearing once. Source material: NKG2D-low CD8+ T cells sorted from blood. These receptors were collected from a human donor with alopecia areata.

This clone showed up just a few times. This chain connects TRBV29-1 to TRBJ1-5, with D uncertain. With 1 base removed from V and 11 bases from J, the gap between germline ends came to 15 bases. The CDR3 runs 13 residues. Germline CDR1 and CDR2: SQVTM and ANQGSEA. CDR3 coding DNA: TGCAGCGTTGAAGTCGGGCCCTCGTTGGCCCAGCATTTT. Amino acid sequence: CSVEVGPSLAQHF.

This clone was found a few times. V gene TRBV18 combines with J gene TRBJ1-5; D unclear. CDR3 length equals 16 residues. V gave up 3 bases and J gave up 0 bases, with 12 bases separating them. CDR1 and CDR2 from the germline V gene are KGHSH and LQKENI. As DNA, the CDR3 is TGTGCCAGCTCACCCGGAGACCCATATAGCAATCAGCCCCAGCATTTT. This translates into CASSPGDPYSNQPQHF.

V usage is TRBV27 and J usage is TRBJ1-4; D is ambiguous. Trimming removed 5 bases from V and 4 bases from J, with 8 bases in between. The CDR3 is 13 amino acids. Germline V lookup: CDR1 MNHEY, CDR2 SMNVEV (reference sequence). The CDR3, as DNA: TGTGCCAGCAGTAAGCACAATAATGAAAAACTGTTTTTT. It translates to CASSKHNNEKLFF.

This sequence joins TRBV25-1 and TRBJ2-7; D not certain. The germline V gene has CDR1 MGHDK and CDR2 SYGVNS. The CDR3 runs 14 residues. Between the trimmed V and J ends, which lost 5 bases and 2 bases, there was a span of 13 bases. The CDR3 protein is CASSRPGTPYEQYF. In nucleotides, the CDR3 is TGTGCCAGCAGTAGGCCCGGAACCCCCTACGAGCAGTACTTC.

V gene TRBV2 combines with J gene TRBJ2-7, with unresolved D. Per the germline V gene, CDR1 is SNHLY and CDR2 is FYNNEI. Deletions cut 5 bases from V and 7 bases from J, with 9 bases between. The CDR3 loop spans 11 amino acids. This chain's CDR3 is CASSSRFEQYF. The CDR3 DNA follows: TGTGCCAGCAGTTCAAGGTTTGAGCAGTACTTC. The full variable domain, its missing parts supplied by reference TRBV2 and TRBJ2-7, is EPEVTQTPSHQVTQMGQEVILRCVPISNHLYFYWYRQILGQKVEFLVSFYNNEISEKSEIFDDQFSVERPDGSNFTLKIRSTKLEDSAMYFCASSSRFEQYFGPGTRLTVT.

The chain uses TRBV4-1 and TRBJ1-6; tentative D call: TRBD1 (5 bases). Trimming pared 0 bases from V and 9 bases from J, leaving 12 bases between. The CDR3 extends over 15 amino acids. The germline V gene encodes CDR1 MGHRA and CDR2 YSYEKL. CDR3 sequence reads: CASSQDRGDGSPLHF. Written as DNA, the CDR3 is TGCGCCAGCAGCCAAGATCGGGGGGATGGTTCACCCCTCCACTTT.

This clone turned up a few times. This CDR3 is CASRPGGEDTQYF. The CDR3 DNA follows: TGTGCCAGCAGACCGGGGGGAGAGGATACGCAGTATTTT. The chain carries TRBV28 and TRBJ2-3; 7 nucleotides line up with TRBD2. The CDR3 runs 13 residues. Germline loops: CDR1 MDHEN, CDR2 SYDVKM. V shed 6 bases, J shed 6 bases, and the junction held 6 bases outside the gene matches.

This chain links TRBV7-2 with TRBJ2-5; no clear D. The V gene's germline CDR1 is SGHTA and CDR2 FQGNSA. There are 12 residues in the CDR3. V was clipped by 5 bases and J by 5 bases, with 9 bases between them. The CDR3 DNA follows: TGTGCCAGCAGCATAAACAAGGAGACCCAGTACTTC. The encoded protein is CASSINKETQYF.

The chain carries TRBV7-8 and TRBJ1-2; D is unclear. Between the trimmed V and J ends, which lost 5 bases and 1 base, there was a span of 14 bases. Per germline, CDR1 SGHVS and CDR2 FQNEAQ. CDR3 length: 15 residues. CDR3 sequence: CASSPSLRVNYGYTF. CDR3 nucleotides: TGTGCCAGCAGCCCATCCCTCCGGGTTAACTATGGCTACACCTTC.

The chain uses TRBV19 and TRBJ2-2; TRBD1 is a possible D gene (6 bases). CDR3 length equals 20 residues. The V gene lost 2 bases and the J gene lost 0 bases, with 22 bases spanning the gap. In germline, CDR1 is LNHDA, CDR2 SQIVND (reference sequence). CDR3 amino acids: CASSIYPPDSPPTNTGELFF. DNA for the CDR3: TGTGCCAGTAGTATATACCCACCGGACAGCCCGCCTACGAACACCGGGGAGCTGTTTTTT.

The V call is TRBV29-1, the J call TRBJ2-7; tentative D call: TRBD1 (6 bases). The ends were cut back, 6 bases at V and 4 bases at J, with 13 bases in the middle. The length of the CDR3 is 12 residues. The V gene's germline CDR1 is SQVTM and CDR2 ANQGSEA. The CDR3 region is CSVRDIAYEQYF. Written as DNA, the CDR3 is TGCAGCGTCCGGGACATAGCATACGAGCAGTACTTC.

The chain links TRBV29-1 to TRBJ2-7; 9 bases align to TRBD1. CDR1 is SQVTM, CDR2 ANQGSEA, per germline. The length of the CDR3 is 13 residues. V shed 4 bases, J shed 5 bases, and the junction held 6 bases outside the gene matches. The CDR3 sequence is CSVAGTGFHEQYF. The CDR3 nucleotides are TGCAGCGTTGCCGGGACAGGGTTTCACGAGCAGTACTTC.

The CDR3 DNA reads TGTGCCAGCAGTGAGGCAGTTGGGGCCAACGTCCTGACTTTC. Amino acids: CASSEAVGANVLTF. The chain has TRBV2 and TRBJ2-6, with D unresolved. Trimming stripped 3 bases from V and 3 bases from J, with 6 bases between. The CDR3 consists of 14 residues. The germline V gene encodes CDR1 SNHLY and CDR2 FYNNEI.

The rearrangement joins TRBV30 to TRBJ2-1; 10 bases agree with TRBD2. Trimming took 0 bases from V and 8 from J; bases not matched to a gene: 4. The CDR3 runs to 14 residues. Germline V gene data show CDR1 as GTSNPN and CDR2 as SVGIG (reference sequence). CDR3 loop: CAWSVSGRGYEQFF. Here the CDR3 DNA reads TGTGCCTGGAGTGTCAGCGGGAGGGGGTATGAGCAGTTCTTC. The variable domain in full, with the rest retrieved from reference TRBV30 and TRBJ2-1, is SQTIHQWPATLVQPVGSPLSLECTVEGTSNPNLYWYRQAAGRGLQLLFYSVGIGQISSEVPQNLSASRPQDRQFILSSKKLLLSDSGFYLCAWSVSGRGYEQFFGPGTRLTVL.

The V call is TRBV2, the J call TRBJ2-4; 13 nucleotides agree with TRBD2. The CDR3 has 14 residues. The ends lost 4 bases at V and 8 bases at J; junction bases unmatched: 2. Germline V CDR1 and CDR2: SNHLY, FYNNEI. The CDR3 reads CASSGTSGSYIQYF. The CDR3 bases are TGTGCCAGCAGTGGGACTAGCGGGAGCTACATTCAGTACTTC.

V and J are TRBV29-1 and TRBJ1-1; unclear D gene. Trimming took off 4 bases at V and 4 bases at J, with 10 bases between the two ends. CDR3 size: 12 residues. CDR1 is SQVTM, CDR2 ANQGSEA, per germline. The CDR3 here is CSVVMGSTEAFF. For the CDR3, the DNA is TGCAGCGTTGTTATGGGAAGCACTGAAGCTTTCTTT.

The V gene is TRBV27, the J gene TRBJ2-7, with D maybe TRBD2 (5 bases). V dropped 2 bases and J dropped 4 bases, with 9 bases sitting between them. Per the germline V gene, CDR1 is MNHEY and CDR2 is SMNVEV (reference sequence). This CDR3 spans 13 amino acids. CDR3: CASSLGEWYEQYF. The CDR3, as DNA: TGTGCCAGCAGTTTAGGGGAGTGGTACGAGCAGTACTTC.

The V and J genes are TRBV29-1 and TRBJ2-1; 11 bases line up with TRBD2. J lost 6 bases, V lost 7 bases, and 8 bases had no gene match. Germline loops: CDR1 SQVTM, CDR2 ANQGSEA. This CDR3 has 14 residues. The CDR3 protein is CSGRGLAATNEQFF. CDR3 bases: TGCAGCGGCCGGGGACTAGCGGCGACCAATGAGCAGTTCTTC.

The rearrangement links TRBV27 to TRBJ2-7; 7 bases align to TRBD2. The length of the CDR3 is 13 residues. The germline CDR1 and CDR2 sequences are MNHEY and SMNVEV (reference sequence). J gave up 3 bases and V 9 bases, and 8 bases lay outside the gene matches. The CDR3 nucleotides are TGTGCCAGTCAGCGGGGAGCGATCTACGAGCAGTACTTC. Its translation is CASQRGAIYEQYF.

This clone was observed once. The chain recombines TRBV20-1 with TRBJ2-1; D gene uncertain. Trimming cost V 4 bases and J 8 bases, with 9 bases left between them. CDR1 and CDR2 (germline): DFQATT, SNEGSKA (reference sequence). CDR3 length equals 11 residues. CDR3 in DNA: TGCAGTGCTACAACCCGTGATGAGCAGTTCTTC. This translates into CSATTRDEQFF.

The gene calls are TRBV29-1 and TRBJ2-1; 13 bases match TRBD2. V lost 6 bases, J lost 9 bases, and 8 bases stayed unmatched. This CDR3 region has 14 residues. CDR1 is SQVTM, CDR2 ANQGSEA, per germline. The CDR3 sequence is CSVTSGRAGGEQFF. CDR3 nucleotides: TGCAGCGTCACTAGCGGGAGGGCCGGGGGTGAGCAGTTCTTC.

CDR3 nucleotide sequence: TGTGCCAGCGTCGACTGGGGAAGGGTTAACACCGGGGAGCTGTTTTTT. Its protein product is CASVDWGRVNTGELFF. The V call is TRBV2, the J call TRBJ2-2, with D unresolved. The germline V and J ends were trimmed by 8 bases and 2 bases, with 18 bases remaining between them. The CDR3 contains 16 residues. Germline V lookup: CDR1 SNHLY, CDR2 FYNNEI. The complete variable domain, with remaining parts taken from reference TRBV2 and TRBJ2-2, reads EPEVTQTPSHQVTQMGQEVILRCVPISNHLYFYWYRQILGQKVEFLVSFYNNEISEKSEIFDDQFSVERPDGSNFTLKIRSTKLEDSAMYFCASVDWGRVNTGELFFGEGSRLTVL.

The chain has TRBV14 and TRBJ2-1, with a tentative D call TRBD2 (6 bases). Germline values: CDR1 SGHDN, CDR2 FVKESK. The CDR3 runs 16 residues. V was trimmed by 0 bases and J by 3 bases, leaving 12 bases between them. This CDR3 reads CASSQEAVAVYNEQFF. The CDR3 DNA reads as TGTGCCAGCAGCCAAGAGGCTGTAGCGGTCTACAATGAGCAGTTCTTC.

In its sample, this clone was seen a few times. The V gene is TRBV11-2, the J gene TRBJ2-7; D not certain. V shed 0 bases and J shed 5 bases, with 11 bases lying between them. Germline-derived CDR1 and CDR2 are SGHAT and FQNNGV. The CDR3 length is 14 residues. The CDR3 is CASSLDGPLDEQYF. In DNA, the CDR3 is TGTGCCAGCAGCTTAGATGGCCCCCTGGACGAGCAGTACTTC.

The rearrangement links TRBV23-1 to TRBJ1-2, with TRBD1 matching 7 bases. TRBV23-1 is annotated as an ORF whose role is uncertain. Trimming cost V 7 bases and J 0 bases; bases outside gene matches: 20. The CDR3 runs to 19 residues. DNA for the CDR3: TGCGCCAGCATTTCAATCCGGGCGCGCAGGGGGGGAACTAACTATGGCTACACCTTC. This gives the protein CASISIRARRGGTNYGYTF.

This clone showed up just a few times. The J gene is TRBJ2-7, the V gene TRBV4-1; D is ambiguous. Trimming cost V 0 bases and J 3 bases, with 6 bases left between them. Germline values: CDR1 MGHRA, CDR2 YSYEKL. The CDR3 loop spans 13 amino acids. For the CDR3, the DNA is TGCGCCAGCAGCCAAGAAGGCGGCTACGAGCAGTACTTC. Amino acids: CASSQEGGYEQYF.

V is TRBV27 and J is TRBJ2-7; D unresolved. Germline CDR1 is MNHEY and CDR2 is SMNVEV (reference sequence). The CDR3 covers 14 residues. The V end lost 5 bases, the J end lost 4 bases, and 15 bases lay between the germline ends. In DNA form, the CDR3 reads TGTGCCAGCAGTGACACCACAGTAGGATACGAGCAGTACTTC. Translated: CASSDTTVGYEQYF.